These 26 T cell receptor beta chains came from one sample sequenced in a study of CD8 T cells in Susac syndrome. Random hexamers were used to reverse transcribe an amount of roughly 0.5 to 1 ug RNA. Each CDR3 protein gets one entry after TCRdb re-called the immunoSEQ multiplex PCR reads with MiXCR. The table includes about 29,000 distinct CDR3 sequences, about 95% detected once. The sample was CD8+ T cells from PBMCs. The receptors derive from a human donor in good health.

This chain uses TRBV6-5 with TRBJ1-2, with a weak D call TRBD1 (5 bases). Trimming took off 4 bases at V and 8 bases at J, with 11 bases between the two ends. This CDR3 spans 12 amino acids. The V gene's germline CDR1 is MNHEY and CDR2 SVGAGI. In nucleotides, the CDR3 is TGTGCCAGCAGTTCTCTCACAGGAGGCTACACCTTC. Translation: CASSSLTGGYTF.

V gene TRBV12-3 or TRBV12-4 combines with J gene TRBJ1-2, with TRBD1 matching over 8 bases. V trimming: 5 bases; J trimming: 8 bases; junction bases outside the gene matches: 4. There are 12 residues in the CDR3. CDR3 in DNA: TGTGCCAGCAGTACCGGACAGGGCGGCTACACCTTC. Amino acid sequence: CASSTGQGGYTF.

The CDR3 loop is CASSVETANTEAFF. CDR3 DNA: TGTGCCAGCAGCGTTGAGACAGCGAACACTGAAGCTTTCTTT. The J gene is TRBJ1-1, the V gene TRBV3-1; a possible D gene is TRBD1 (5 bases). V gave up 5 bases and J gave up 1 base, with 11 bases separating them. Germline-derived CDR1 and CDR2 are LGHDT and YNNKEL (reference sequence). The CDR3 runs to 14 residues.

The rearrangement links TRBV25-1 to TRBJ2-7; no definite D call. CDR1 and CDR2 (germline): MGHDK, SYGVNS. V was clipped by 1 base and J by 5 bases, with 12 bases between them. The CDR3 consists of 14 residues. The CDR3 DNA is TGTGCCAGCAGTGAATCCGCTCCTTCGGACGAGCAGTACTTC. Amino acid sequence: CASSESAPSDEQYF.

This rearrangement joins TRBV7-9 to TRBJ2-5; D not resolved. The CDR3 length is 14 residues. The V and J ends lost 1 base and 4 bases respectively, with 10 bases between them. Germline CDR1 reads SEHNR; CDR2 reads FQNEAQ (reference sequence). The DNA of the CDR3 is TGTGCCAGCAGCTTAGAAGGGATCGGAGAGACCCAGTACTTC. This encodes CASSLEGIGETQYF. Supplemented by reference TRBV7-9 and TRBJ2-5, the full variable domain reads DTGVSQNPRHKITKRGQNVTFRCDPISEHNRLYWYRQTLGQGPEFLTYFQNEAQLEKSRLLSDRFSAERPKGSFSTLEIQRTEQGDSAMYLCASSLEGIGETQYFGPGTRLLVL.

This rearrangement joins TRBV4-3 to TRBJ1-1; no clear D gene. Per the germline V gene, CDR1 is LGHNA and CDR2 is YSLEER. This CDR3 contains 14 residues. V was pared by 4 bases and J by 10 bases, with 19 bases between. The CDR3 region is CASSPQLGFYIAFF. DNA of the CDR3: TGCGCCAGCAGCCCCCAATTAGGTTTCTACATAGCTTTCTTT.

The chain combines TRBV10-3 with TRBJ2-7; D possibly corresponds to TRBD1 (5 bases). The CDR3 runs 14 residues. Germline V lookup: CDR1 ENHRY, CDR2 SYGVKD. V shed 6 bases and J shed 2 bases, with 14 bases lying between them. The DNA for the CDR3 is TGTGCCATCAGCGTTGGACAAGGGACCTACGAGCAGTACTTC. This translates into CAISVGQGTYEQYF.

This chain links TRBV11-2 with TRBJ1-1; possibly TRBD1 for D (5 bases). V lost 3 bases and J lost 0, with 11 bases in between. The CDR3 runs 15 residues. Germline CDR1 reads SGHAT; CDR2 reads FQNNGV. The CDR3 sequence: CASSFGQGLNTEAFF. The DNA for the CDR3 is TGTGCCAGCAGCTTCGGTCAGGGCTTGAACACTGAAGCTTTCTTT.

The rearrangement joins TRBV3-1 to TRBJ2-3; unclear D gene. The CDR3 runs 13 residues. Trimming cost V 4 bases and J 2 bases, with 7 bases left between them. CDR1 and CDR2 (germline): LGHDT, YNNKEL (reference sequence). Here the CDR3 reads CASSPDNTDTQYF. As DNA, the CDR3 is TGTGCCAGCAGCCCTGACAACACAGATACGCAGTATTTT.

CDR3 sequence: CASSYDRVMSGDYNEQFF. CDR3 DNA: TGTGCCAGCAGCTATGACAGGGTAATGTCAGGTGACTACAATGAGCAGTTCTTC. The gene calls are TRBV6-2 or TRBV6-3 and TRBJ2-1; 7 positions match TRBD1. Trimming at V came to 6 bases and at J to 3 bases, leaving 17 bases not matched to a gene. The CDR3 spans 18 residues. Germline CDR1 MNHEY, CDR2 SVGEGT.

This chain's CDR3 is CASSGRKYEQYF. The CDR3 DNA sequence: TGTGCCAGCAGTGGCCGGAAGTACGAGCAGTACTTC. The rearrangement uses TRBV2 and TRBJ2-7; D uncertain. Trimming removed 4 bases from V and 4 bases from J, with 8 bases in between. Germline V gene sequence: CDR1 SNHLY, CDR2 FYNNEI. The CDR3 spans 12 residues.

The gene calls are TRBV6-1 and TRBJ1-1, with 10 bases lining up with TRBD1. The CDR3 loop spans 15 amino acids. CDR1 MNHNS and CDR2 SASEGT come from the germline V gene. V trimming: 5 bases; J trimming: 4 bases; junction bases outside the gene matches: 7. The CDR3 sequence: CASSQGDRGPTEAFF. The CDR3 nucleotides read TGTGCCAGCAGTCAAGGGGACAGGGGCCCCACTGAAGCTTTCTTT.

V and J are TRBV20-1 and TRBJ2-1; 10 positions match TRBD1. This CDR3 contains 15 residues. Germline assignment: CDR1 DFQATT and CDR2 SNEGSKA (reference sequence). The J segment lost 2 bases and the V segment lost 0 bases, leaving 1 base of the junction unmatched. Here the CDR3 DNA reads TGCAGTGCTAGAGAGGGGACAGGGGCCTACAATGAGCAGTTCTTC. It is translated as CSAREGTGAYNEQFF.

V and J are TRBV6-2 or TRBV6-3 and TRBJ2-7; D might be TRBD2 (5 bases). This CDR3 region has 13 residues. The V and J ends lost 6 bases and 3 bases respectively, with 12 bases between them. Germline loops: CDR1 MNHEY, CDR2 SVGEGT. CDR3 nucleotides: TGTGCCAGCAGGGCCGCCGGACTCTACGAGCAGTACTTC. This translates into CASRAAGLYEQYF.

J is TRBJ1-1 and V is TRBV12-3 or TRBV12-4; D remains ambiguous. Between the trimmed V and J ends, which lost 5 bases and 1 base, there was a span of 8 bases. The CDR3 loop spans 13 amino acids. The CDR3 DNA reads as TGTGCCAGCAGTCTTCAGGCGAACACTGAAGCTTTCTTT. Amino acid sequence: CASSLQANTEAFF.

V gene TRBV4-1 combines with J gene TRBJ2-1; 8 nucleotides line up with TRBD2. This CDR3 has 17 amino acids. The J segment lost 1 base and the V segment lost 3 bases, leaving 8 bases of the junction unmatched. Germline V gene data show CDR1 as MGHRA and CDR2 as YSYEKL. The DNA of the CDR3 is TGCGCCAGCAGCCAGGCCCTTGAGCGGGGGTCCTACAATGAGCAGTTCTTC. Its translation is CASSQALERGSYNEQFF.

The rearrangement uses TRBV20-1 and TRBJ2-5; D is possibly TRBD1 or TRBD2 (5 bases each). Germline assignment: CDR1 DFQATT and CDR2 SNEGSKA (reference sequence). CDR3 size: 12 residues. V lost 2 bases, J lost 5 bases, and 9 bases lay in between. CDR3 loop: CSARSWGETQYF. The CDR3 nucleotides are TGCAGTGCTAGAAGCTGGGGGGAGACCCAGTACTTC.

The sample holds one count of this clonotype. The CDR3 DNA follows: TGTGCCAGCAGCTTTTATGTCCTTAGAAACAGGGACAGGGGTTCTCGGGATACGCAGTATTTT. This translates into CASSFYVLRNRDRGSRDTQYF. The rearrangement uses TRBV5-6 and TRBJ2-3, with 10 bases that match TRBD1. The junction had 24 bases not matched to a gene; V was cut back by 2 bases and J by 6 bases. Per germline, CDR1 SGHDT and CDR2 YYEEEE. The CDR3 spans 21 residues.

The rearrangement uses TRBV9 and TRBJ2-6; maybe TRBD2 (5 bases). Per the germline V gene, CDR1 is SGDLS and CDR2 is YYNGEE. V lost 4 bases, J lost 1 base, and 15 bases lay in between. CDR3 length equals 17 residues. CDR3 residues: CASSPSGGISGANVLTF. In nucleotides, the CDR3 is TGTGCCAGCAGCCCCTCCGGAGGTATTTCTGGGGCCAACGTCCTGACTTTC.

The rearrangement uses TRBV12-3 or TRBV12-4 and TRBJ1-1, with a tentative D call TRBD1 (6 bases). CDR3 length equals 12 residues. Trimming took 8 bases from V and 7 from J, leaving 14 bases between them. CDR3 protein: CASGQGNLEAFF. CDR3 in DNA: TGTGCCAGCGGGCAGGGGAACCTTGAAGCTTTCTTT.

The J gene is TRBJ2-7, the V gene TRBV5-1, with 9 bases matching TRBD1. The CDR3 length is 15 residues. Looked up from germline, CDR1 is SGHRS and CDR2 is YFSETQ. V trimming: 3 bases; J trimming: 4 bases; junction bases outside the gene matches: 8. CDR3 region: CASSSPGQGLYEQYF. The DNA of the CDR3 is TGCGCCAGCAGCTCCCCGGGACAGGGTCTTTACGAGCAGTACTTC.

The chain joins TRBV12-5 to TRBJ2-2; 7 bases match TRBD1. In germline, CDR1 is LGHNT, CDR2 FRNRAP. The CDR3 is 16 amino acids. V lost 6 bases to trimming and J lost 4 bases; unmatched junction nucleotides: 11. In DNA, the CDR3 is TGTGCTAGTGGGACTGACAGGGAAAGCGCCACCGGGGAGCTGTTTTTT. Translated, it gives CASGTDRESATGELFF.

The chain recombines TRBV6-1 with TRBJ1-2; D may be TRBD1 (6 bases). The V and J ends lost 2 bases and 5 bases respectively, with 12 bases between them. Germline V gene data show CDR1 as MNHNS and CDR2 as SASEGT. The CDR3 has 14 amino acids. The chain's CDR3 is CASSEISTGYGYTF. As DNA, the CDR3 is TGTGCCAGCAGTGAAATCAGTACAGGGTATGGCTACACCTTC.

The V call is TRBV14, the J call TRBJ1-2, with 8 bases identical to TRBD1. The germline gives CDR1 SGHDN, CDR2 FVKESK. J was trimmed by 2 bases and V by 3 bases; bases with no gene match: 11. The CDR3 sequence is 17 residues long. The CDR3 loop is CASSQDRDRPLNYGYTF. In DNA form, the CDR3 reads TGTGCCAGCAGCCAGGACAGGGACCGCCCGCTAAACTATGGCTACACCTTC.

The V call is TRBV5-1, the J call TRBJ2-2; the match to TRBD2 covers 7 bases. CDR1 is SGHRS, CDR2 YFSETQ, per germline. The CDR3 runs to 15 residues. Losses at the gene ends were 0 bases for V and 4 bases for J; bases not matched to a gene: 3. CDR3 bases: TGCGCCAGCAGCTTGGAGCAGCGGGGCACCGGGGAGCTGTTTTTT. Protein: CASSLEQRGTGELFF.

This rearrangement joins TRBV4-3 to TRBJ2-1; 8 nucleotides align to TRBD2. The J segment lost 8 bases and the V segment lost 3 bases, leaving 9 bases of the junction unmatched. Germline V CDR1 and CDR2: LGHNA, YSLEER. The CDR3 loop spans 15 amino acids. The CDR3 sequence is CASSQGLGMRDEQFF. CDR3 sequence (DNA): TGCGCCAGCAGCCAGGGACTAGGGATGAGGGATGAGCAGTTCTTC.